This is a list of T cell receptor beta chains from one sample in a study of blood T cell repertoires in COVID-19. Some clones are missing from TCRdb's copy, which holds only in-frame ones; the method was immunoSEQ multiplex PCR. The repertoire holds fewer than 350,000 clones, nearly 90% seen once, with roughly 9% in the top ten. Sequenced material: peripheral blood. These receptors were obtained from a man aged 18-30 years with active or convalescent COVID-19. Each CDR3 is given with its conserved first and last residue. The order of the fields is clone size, J gene, V gene, CDR3 protein. Only part of the rows carry a size: once, few, many, or a class if the clone is expanded.

once	TRBJ2-7	TRBV7-2	CASTSSVDEQYF
.	TRBJ2-1	TRBV7-9	CASSQRTSGGPYNEQFF
.	TRBJ2-1	TRBV14	CASSQDRGLAGGSYNEQFF
.	TRBJ1-5	TRBV6-2/TRBV6-3	CASSGAGGYEVGNQPQHF
.	TRBJ1-4	TRBV4-3	CASSQDTSANEKLFF
.	TRBJ2-7	TRBV3-1/TRBV3-2	CASSQEPHFYEQYF
.	TRBJ2-1	TRBV27	CASSLFAAQRNNEQFF
.	TRBJ2-2	TRBV5-1	CASRFRASTGELFF
.	TRBJ2-3	TRBV11-3	CASRSDQGASDTQYF
.	TRBJ1-2	TRBV11-2	CASSAPGTGKRANYGYTF
.	TRBJ1-1	TRBV11-2	CASSLERHNTEAFF
.	TRBJ1-1	TRBV9	CASSVGVFTEAFF
.	TRBJ2-7	TRBV10-1	CASRGDGDIF
.	TRBJ1-3	TRBV6-5	CASRFRTDSGNTIYF
.	TRBJ1-2	TRBV7-8	CASSPYGGGYGYTF
.	TRBJ2-7	TRBV3-1/TRBV3-2	CASSLGGSYEQYF
.	TRBJ1-6	TRBV11-2	CASSFPGQGVNSPLHF
.	TRBJ1-6	TRBV25-1	CASSESGNSPLHF
.	TRBJ2-1	TRBV5-8	CASNLRGMQFF
.	TRBJ1-5	TRBV4-1	CASSPTGGGQPQHF
.	TRBJ2-3	TRBV24-1	CATSEKGKGTDTQYF
.	TRBJ1-2	TRBV21-1	CASRRPGQGIYGYTF
.	TRBJ2-7	TRBV12-3/TRBV12-4	CASSAGYEQYF
.	TRBJ2-5	TRBV7-3	CASSRLAGGPETQYF
.	TRBJ2-6	TRBV5-1	CASSLAVPGANVLTF
once	TRBJ1-6	TRBV4-2	CASSLDRGMNSPLHF
.	TRBJ1-5	TRBV3-1/TRBV3-2	CASSQRYSNQPQHF
.	TRBJ2-2	TRBV4-1	CASSHSGAETGELFF
.	TRBJ1-1	TRBV3-1/TRBV3-2	CASSQPRDRRGAFF
.	TRBJ2-7	TRBV3-1/TRBV3-2	CASSQDAADGAYEQYF
many	TRBJ1-6	TRBV7-2	CASSEQGASGSPLHF
.	TRBJ2-3	TRBV7-9	CASSLAQGLTDTQYF
.	TRBJ1-2	TRBV4-1	CASSRSGTGDHYGYTF
.	TRBJ2-7	TRBV10-3	CAISESEGLFYEQYF
.	TRBJ1-6	TRBV7-2	CASLEGFGTPLHF
.	TRBJ2-7	TRBV6-5	CASRGAFSYEQYF
.	TRBJ1-2	TRBV7-2	CASSPRDRADYGYTF
.	TRBJ2-3	TRBV6-2/TRBV6-3	CASSYYLLTDTQYF
.	TRBJ1-2	TRBV5-5	CASSLVTAANYGYTF
.	TRBJ2-3	TRBV6-1	CASSGYPAGGVTDTQYF
few	TRBJ1-1	TRBV27	CASSLYGTGVHQAAFF
.	TRBJ2-5	TRBV13	CASSSRRGGQETQYF
.	TRBJ1-1	TRBV7-8	CASSSLTGYATEAFF
.	TRBJ2-1	TRBV12-3/TRBV12-4	CASRVTGGAEQFF
.	TRBJ2-7	TRBV6-2/TRBV6-3	CASSYSTVGFYYEQYF
.	TRBJ2-5	TRBV4-3	CASSQEGTGMRETQYF
.	TRBJ2-2	TRBV10-3	CAITSGQVANTGELFF
few	TRBJ2-5	TRBV6-2/TRBV6-3	CASSGRLAGSETQYF
.	TRBJ1-2	TRBV27	CASSARTGDFIYGYTF
.	TRBJ1-1	TRBV5-6	CASSAQGGNTEAFF
.	TRBJ2-2	TRBV5-1	CASSWDRNTGELFF
.	TRBJ1-1	TRBV6-2/TRBV6-3	CASSYEETGNTEAFF
.	TRBJ2-1	TRBV5-1	CASSLGASAYNEQFF
.	TRBJ1-6	TRBV9	CASSASGGSSPLHF
.	TRBJ1-6	TRBV5-1	CASTPRTESSYNSPLHF